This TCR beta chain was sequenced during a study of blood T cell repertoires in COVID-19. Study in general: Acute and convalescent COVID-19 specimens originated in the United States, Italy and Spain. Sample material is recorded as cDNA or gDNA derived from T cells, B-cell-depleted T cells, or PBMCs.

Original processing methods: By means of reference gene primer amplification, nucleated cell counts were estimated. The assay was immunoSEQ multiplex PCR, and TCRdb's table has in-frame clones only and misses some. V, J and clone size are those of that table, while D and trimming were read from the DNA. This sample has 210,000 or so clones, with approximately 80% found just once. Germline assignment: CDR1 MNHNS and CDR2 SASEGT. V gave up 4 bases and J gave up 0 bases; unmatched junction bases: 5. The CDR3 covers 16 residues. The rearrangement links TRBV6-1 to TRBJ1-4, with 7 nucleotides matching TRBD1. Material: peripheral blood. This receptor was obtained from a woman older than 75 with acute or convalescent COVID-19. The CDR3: CASSARQGTTNEKLFF. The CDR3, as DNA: TGTGCCAGCAGTGCCCGACAGGGTACAACTAATGAAAAACTGTTTTTT.